Shown below are 15 T cell receptor beta chains from a single sample sequenced in a study of blood T cell repertoires in COVID-19. TCRdb's copy holds only in-frame clones and misses some; the assay was immunoSEQ multiplex PCR. The table has some 87,000 clones, about nine tenths seen once; the top ten hold 3% to 4%. Sequencing used peripheral blood. The origin of the receptors is a woman between 65 and 79 years old with acute or convalescent COVID-19.

This clone was picked up a small number of times. The J gene is TRBJ2-1, the V gene TRBV20-1; 9 bases agree with TRBD2. The CDR3 runs 14 residues. Unmatched junction bases numbered 6, after V lost 3 bases and J lost 6 bases. Germline loops: CDR1 DFQATT, CDR2 SNEGSKA (reference sequence). The DNA for the CDR3 is TGCAGTGCTAGTGTAGCGGGAGATGTCAATGAGCAGTTCTTC. Amino acid sequence: CSASVAGDVNEQFF.

The gene calls are TRBV14 and TRBJ2-2; TRBD2 might be the D (7 bases). The CDR3 totals 16 residues. Trimming pared 1 base from V and 5 bases from J, leaving 14 bases between. Germline V gene data show CDR1 as SGHDN and CDR2 as FVKESK. In nucleotides, the CDR3 is TGTGCCAGCAGCCAAGCTGGGGGGGGCCGTACCGGGGAGCTGTTTTTT. This sequence encodes CASSQAGGGRTGELFF.

The chain joins TRBV5-1 to TRBJ1-2; TRBD1 might be the D (6 bases). CDR1 SGHRS and CDR2 YFSETQ come from the germline V gene. The CDR3 runs to 14 residues. The V gene lost 0 bases and the J gene lost 3 bases, with 9 bases spanning the gap. Here the CDR3 reads CASSLGQDHYGYTF. CDR3 coding DNA: TGCGCCAGCAGCTTGGGACAGGACCACTATGGCTACACCTTC.

The chain employs TRBV11-2 and TRBJ2-2, with a weak D call TRBD1 (5 bases). The CDR3 totals 15 residues. V was clipped by 4 bases and J by 3 bases, with 12 bases between them. In germline, CDR1 is SGHAT, CDR2 FQNNGV. The CDR3 DNA follows: TGTGCCAGCAGCTCCCGCATAGGGGACACCGGGGAGCTGTTTTTT. It yields the protein CASSSRIGDTGELFF.

The chain links TRBV19 to TRBJ2-2, with 9 bases aligning to TRBD1. CDR1 is LNHDA, CDR2 SQIVND, per germline (reference sequence). This CDR3 comprises 16 residues. V lost 6 bases and J lost 3; bases outside the gene matches: 8. The chain's CDR3 is CASRRGGTGYTGELFF. CDR3 sequence (DNA): TGTGCCAGTAGGAGAGGAGGGACAGGGTACACCGGGGAGCTGTTTTTT. The variable domain in full, completed from reference TRBV19 and TRBJ2-2, reads DGGITQSPKYLFRKEGQNVTLSCEQNLNHDAMYWYRQDPGQGLRLIYYSQIVNDFQKGDIAEGYSVSREKKESFPLTVTSAQKNPTAFYLCASRRGGTGYTGELFFGEGSRLTVL.

The chain uses TRBV20-1 and TRBJ1-1, with D uncertain. V shed 6 bases and J shed 4 bases, with 9 bases lying between them. This CDR3 comprises 11 residues. Germline V CDR1 and CDR2: DFQATT, SNEGSKA (reference sequence). The CDR3 nucleotides read TGCAGTGCGCGGGCAGTCACTGAAGCTTTCTTT. It is translated as CSARAVTEAFF.

In this sample, this clone turned up a few times. V is TRBV3-1 (or the pseudogene TRBV3-2) and J is TRBJ1-3, with D possibly matching TRBD1 (6 bases). The length of the CDR3 is 16 residues. The germline V gene encodes CDR1 LGHDT and CDR2 YNNKEL (reference sequence). V was trimmed by 0 bases and J by 2 bases, leaving 11 bases between them. The CDR3 nucleotides are TGTGCCAGCAGCCAAGATTGGGGGGGCACTGGAAACACCATATATTTT. This codes for CASSQDWGGTGNTIYF.

The chain combines TRBV6-1 with TRBJ2-3; D unresolved. Germline CDR1 MNHNS, CDR2 SASEGT. There are 12 residues in the CDR3. V gave up 1 base and J gave up 4 bases, with 3 bases separating them. CDR3 sequence: CASSEGADTQYF. The CDR3 bases are TGTGCCAGCAGTGAAGGAGCAGATACGCAGTATTTT.

This rearrangement joins TRBV5-5 to TRBJ1-4; TRBD1 might be the D (5 bases). The germline V and J ends were trimmed by 4 bases and 4 bases, with 14 bases remaining between them. CDR3 length: 15 amino acids. CDR1 is SGHKS and CDR2 is YYEKEE in the germline V gene (reference sequence). CDR3 DNA sequence: TGTGCCAGCAGCCCAGTAAGGGGATTTAATGAAAAACTGTTTTTT. It translates to CASSPVRGFNEKLFF. The entire variable domain, with the rest obtained from reference TRBV5-5 and TRBJ1-4, is as follows: DAGVTQSPTHLIKTRGQQVTLRCSPISGHKSVSWYQQVLGQGPQFIFQYYEKEERGRGNFPDRFSARQFPNYSSELNVNALLLGDSALYLCASSPVRGFNEKLFFGSGTQLSVL.

The V gene is TRBV11-2, the J gene TRBJ2-1; TRBD2 agrees at 8 bases. Germline lookup yields CDR1 SGHAT and CDR2 FQNNGV. This CDR3 spans 16 amino acids. V dropped 4 bases and J dropped 3; count of bases not matched to a gene: 8. The CDR3 bases are TGTGCCAGCAGCTCCGCGGGACTAGTTGGCTACAATGAGCAGTTCTTC. Its protein is CASSSAGLVGYNEQFF.

The V gene is TRBV18, the J gene TRBJ1-5; TRBD1 aligns across 8 bases. After removal of 5 bases from V and 5 bases from J, the junction contained 8 bases not matched to a gene. Germline CDR1 and CDR2: KGHSH and LQKENI. CDR3 length: 15 amino acids. This CDR3 reads CASSEGQARYQPQHF. The CDR3 DNA reads as TGTGCCAGCTCAGAGGGACAGGCGAGATATCAGCCCCAGCATTTT.

The V gene is TRBV19, the J gene TRBJ2-3; D is possibly TRBD2 (6 bases). This CDR3 is 14 amino acids long. Germline assignment: CDR1 LNHDA and CDR2 SQIVND (reference sequence). V was trimmed by 4 bases and J by 1 base, leaving 9 bases between them. The CDR3 coding sequence is TGTGCCAGTAGTACGCGGGGTGGCACAGATACGCAGTATTTT. Translating gives CASSTRGGTDTQYF.

The rearrangement joins TRBV7-9 to TRBJ1-5; D is unclear. V shed 5 bases and J shed 4 bases, with 12 bases lying between them. This CDR3 is built from 14 residues. Germline V CDR1 and CDR2: SEHNR, FQNEAQ (reference sequence). The CDR3 DNA sequence: TGTGCCAGCAGCCCAGAAGCGAGGAATCAGCCCCAGCATTTT. Encoded protein: CASSPEARNQPQHF.

This sequence joins TRBV28 and TRBJ1-5, with TRBD1 as a possible D gene (6 bases). This CDR3 is built from 19 residues. With 3 bases removed from V and 11 bases from J, the gap between germline ends came to 32 bases. Germline-derived CDR1 and CDR2 are MDHEN and SYDVKM. CDR3 coding DNA: TGTGCCAGCAGTTTCGGAGGTCGTAGGGCTACAGGGCGCCAGGGGTCCCAGCATTTT. As protein: CASSFGGRRATGRQGSQHF.

The chain carries TRBV9 and TRBJ2-5; unclear D gene. V lost 1 base and J 2 bases, leaving 12 bases between the germline ends. The CDR3 loop spans 15 amino acids. CDR1 is SGDLS, CDR2 YYNGEE, per germline. CDR3: CASSVTPVRQETQYF. CDR3 DNA sequence: TGTGCCAGCAGCGTAACTCCGGTCCGGCAAGAGACCCAGTACTTC.